Listed below are T cell receptor beta chains from one sample, sequenced in a study of T-cell memory formation after mild COVID-19. Each CDR3 protein gets one entry after TCRdb re-called the 5' RACE reads with MiXCR. The sample has 530,000 or so distinct CDR3 sequences; 15% to 20% are singletons. Sequenced: PBMCs or a T cell subset sorted from them (not recorded which). The origin of the receptors is an adult woman who had mild COVID-19 (a few samples of this study predate the infection). Cell type and time point are not known. Each CDR3 is given with its conserved first and last residue. Fields, in order: clone size, J gene, D gene, CDR3 length, V gene, CDR3 DNA, CDR3 protein. The D gene is left open where the match is weak. A clone size is listed for some rows: how often the clone was seen (once, few, many), or a class if it is expanded.

size: few; J: TRBJ1-4; D: NA; length: 17; V: TRBV6-2/TRBV6-3; DNA: TGTGCCAGCAGCCAGACGTCGGACGGATGGTCTAATGAAAAACTGTTTTTT; CDR3: CASSQTSDGWSNEKLFF
size: NA; J: TRBJ1-1; D: NA; length: 19; V: TRBV2; DNA: TGTGCCAGCAGTATCCTCCGGGACCCAGGGTCAGGGAAGAACACTGAAGCTTTCTTT; CDR3: CASSILRDPGSGKNTEAFF
size: NA; J: TRBJ2-7; D: NA; length: 13; V: TRBV25-1; DNA: TGTGCCAGCAGTGAAGGGGGAACCCACGAGCAGTACTTC; CDR3: CASSEGGTHEQYF
size: NA; J: TRBJ1-3; D: TRBD1; length: 17; V: TRBV7-9; DNA: TGTGCCAGCAGCTTACCGGGACAGGGGGCCTCTGGAAACACCATATATTTT; CDR3: CASSLPGQGASGNTIYF
size: many; J: TRBJ2-7; D: NA; length: 16; V: TRBV9; DNA: TGTGCCAGCAGCCTTCGGGAGGGAACAGGGGGTGACGAGCAGTACTTC; CDR3: CASSLREGTGGDEQYF
size: few; J: TRBJ2-3; D: TRBD2; length: 16; V: TRBV5-4; DNA: TGTGCCAGCAGTCCGGCCGGGGGGGCTAGAACAGATACGCAGTATTTT; CDR3: CASSPAGGARTDTQYF
size: few; J: TRBJ2-7; D: TRBD1; length: 13; V: TRBV4-1; DNA: TGCGCCAGCAGCCATCGGGACAGTGGGGAGCAGTACTTC; CDR3: CASSHRDSGEQYF
size: few; J: TRBJ2-5; D: NA; length: 14; V: TRBV4-2; DNA: TGTGCCAGCAGCCCTAACGGGGGCCGGGAGACCCAGTACTTC; CDR3: CASSPNGGRETQYF
size: NA; J: TRBJ2-1; D: TRBD2; length: 15; V: TRBV9; DNA: TGTGCCAGCAGCTCCCCCGGGACTACCTACAATGAGCAGTTCTTC; CDR3: CASSSPGTTYNEQFF
size: NA; J: TRBJ2-2; D: NA; length: 15; V: TRBV24-1; DNA: TGTGCCACCAGTGGTGAGGGGCGAAGTTCCGGGGAGCTGTTTTTT; CDR3: CATSGEGRSSGELFF
size: NA; J: TRBJ2-7; D: TRBD2; length: 14; V: TRBV10-3; DNA: TGTGCCATCAGTGAGGCGGGAGCCTCCTACGAGCAGTACTTC; CDR3: CAISEAGASYEQYF
size: few; J: TRBJ1-1; D: TRBD1; length: 15; V: TRBV4-1; DNA: TGCGCCAGCCGTAGGCCGGGACAGAAAGACACTGAAGCTTTCTTT; CDR3: CASRRPGQKDTEAFF
size: NA; J: TRBJ2-6; D: TRBD2; length: 20; V: TRBV3-1; DNA: TGTGCCAGCAGCCACGTCTTTACTAGCGGGAGAACCTCTGGGGCCAACGTCCTGACTTTC; CDR3: CASSHVFTSGRTSGANVLTF
size: NA; J: TRBJ2-6; D: NA; length: 17; V: TRBV2; DNA: TGTGCCAGCAGTGAAGCGCGAGTCACCTCTGGGGCCAACGTCCTGACTTTC; CDR3: CASSEARVTSGANVLTF
size: NA; J: TRBJ1-1; D: NA; length: 16; V: TRBV10-3; DNA: TGTGCCATCAGTAGCGGATCTGTTCTAGCGAACACTGAAGCTTTCTTT; CDR3: CAISSGSVLANTEAFF
size: NA; J: TRBJ2-1; D: TRBD1; length: 15; V: TRBV6-2/TRBV6-3; DNA: TGTGCCAGCAGTACCACGGGACAGACCAACAATGAGCAGTTCTTC; CDR3: CASSTTGQTNNEQFF
size: many; J: TRBJ1-1; D: NA; length: 15; V: TRBV4-1; DNA: TGCGCCAGCAGCCAAGTCAGTCGGGTGAACACTGAAGCTTTCTTT; CDR3: CASSQVSRVNTEAFF
size: once; J: TRBJ2-1; D: NA; length: 14; V: TRBV6-4; DNA: TGTGCCAGCAGGCCAGGCGACGGGCCCAATGAGCAGTTCTTC; CDR3: CASRPGDGPNEQFF
size: NA; J: TRBJ2-1; D: TRBD2; length: 15; V: TRBV11-3; DNA: TGTGCCAGCAGCCCCTCGGCGGGGGTAAACAATGAGCAGTTCTTC; CDR3: CASSPSAGVNNEQFF
size: NA; J: TRBJ2-1; D: NA; length: 15; V: TRBV12-3/TRBV12-4; DNA: TGTGCCAGCAGTTTCGGGTTAGGTGTCGACAATGAGCAGTTCTTC; CDR3: CASSFGLGVDNEQFF
size: few; J: TRBJ2-7; D: NA; length: 13; V: TRBV7-8; DNA: TGTGCCAGCAGCTTAACGGGACTCTACGAGCAGTACTTC; CDR3: CASSLTGLYEQYF
size: NA; J: TRBJ2-2; D: NA; length: 17; V: TRBV6-1; DNA: TGTGCCAGCAGTGAAGTCCCGCCGGGGGTTCGGGCCGGGGAGCTGTTTTTT; CDR3: CASSEVPPGVRAGELFF
size: few; J: TRBJ1-3; D: NA; length: 15; V: TRBV3-1; DNA: TGTGCCAGCAGCCAAGAACGAGTATCCGGAAACACCATATATTTT; CDR3: CASSQERVSGNTIYF
size: NA; J: TRBJ2-1; D: TRBD2; length: 15; V: TRBV7-3; DNA: TGTGCCAGCAGCACAGGGGGGACTAGCGGGATTGAGCAGTTCTTC; CDR3: CASSTGGTSGIEQFF
size: few; J: TRBJ2-1; D: TRBD2; length: 15; V: TRBV5-1; DNA: TGCGCCAGCAGCTTTCGCGGGAGGACCGACAATGAGCAGTTCTTC; CDR3: CASSFRGRTDNEQFF
size: few; J: TRBJ2-6; D: TRBD2; length: 18; V: TRBV4-2; DNA: TGTGCCAGCAGCCGTCGAACTAGCGGGAGCGAAAGGGCCAACGTCCTGACTTTC; CDR3: CASSRRTSGSERANVLTF
size: NA; J: TRBJ2-5; D: NA; length: 14; V: TRBV3-1; DNA: TGTGCCAGCAGACCCGACGTAGGTTCTCGGACCCAGTACTTC; CDR3: CASRPDVGSRTQYF
size: NA; J: TRBJ1-5; D: NA; length: 15; V: TRBV9; DNA: TGTGCCAGCAGCCCACTCGACGGGGCTGGACAGCCCCAGCATTTT; CDR3: CASSPLDGAGQPQHF
size: NA; J: TRBJ2-7; D: NA; length: 13; V: TRBV9; DNA: TGTGCCAGCAGCGTAGGTGGCAGGGACGAGCAGTACTTC; CDR3: CASSVGGRDEQYF
size: NA; J: TRBJ2-3; D: TRBD2; length: 15; V: TRBV6-6; DNA: TGTGCCAGCAGCCAGACTAGCGGGGGGTTTGATACGCAGTATTTT; CDR3: CASSQTSGGFDTQYF
size: few; J: TRBJ1-5; D: NA; length: 15; V: TRBV3-1; DNA: TGTGCCAGCAGCCAAGGGAACGGGCTCCATCAGCCCCAGCATTTT; CDR3: CASSQGNGLHQPQHF
size: few; J: TRBJ2-3; D: TRBD2; length: 14; V: TRBV2; DNA: TGTGCCAGCAGCGCTAGCGGGGCCACAGATACGCAGTATTTT; CDR3: CASSASGATDTQYF
size: few; J: TRBJ2-2; D: NA; length: 16; V: TRBV27; DNA: TGTGCCAGCAGTTTATGGGCTACAGGGAAGAGCGGGGAGCTGTTTTTT; CDR3: CASSLWATGKSGELFF
size: few; J: TRBJ2-1; D: TRBD2; length: 13; V: TRBV30; DNA: TGTGCCTGGAACCGACGGGGGGGGATGATGCAGTTCTTC; CDR3: CAWNRRGGMMQFF
size: NA; J: TRBJ2-1; D: NA; length: 15; V: TRBV5-6; DNA: TGTGCCAGCAGCCTCAACCTGGGGTCCTACAATGAGCAGTTCTTC; CDR3: CASSLNLGSYNEQFF
size: NA; J: TRBJ2-3; D: TRBD2; length: 16; V: TRBV18; DNA: TGTGCCAGCTCACCACGGCTAGCGGAAATACCAGATACGCAGTATTTT; CDR3: CASSPRLAEIPDTQYF
size: NA; J: TRBJ1-1; D: NA; length: 14; V: TRBV20-1; DNA: TGCAGTGCTTACACAGGGAGGATGAACACTGAAGCTTTCTTT; CDR3: CSAYTGRMNTEAFF